These T cell receptor beta chains were read from a single sample in a study of T cell repertoires in cytomegalovirus infection. Each CDR3 protein gets one entry after TCRdb re-called the reads with MiXCR. The data hold roughly 570,000 distinct CDR3 sequences, with 40% observed a single time. The antigens these receptors bind are not known. This material consisted of cultured PBMCs, taken from culture after CMV antigen stimulation. The receptors originated from a human donor in good health (CMV status not recorded). Some clones in this sample may be carry-over from other donors' samples. The CDR3 runs from the conserved cysteine through the conserved F or W. The order of the fields is J gene, D gene, clone size, V gene, CDR3 protein, CDR3 DNA. A D gene is named only where the DNA matches it firmly. A row's size may be missing; if present it is once, few, many or a size class.

>TRBJ1-1|TRBD1|-|TRBV27
CASSPLGQGVTEAFF
TGTGCCAGCAGTCCGTTAGGACAGGGGGTCACTGAAGCTTTCTTT
>TRBJ2-1|-|-|TRBV27
CASSRRVYNEQFF
TGTGCCAGCAGTAGAAGAGTGTACAATGAGCAGTTCTTC
>TRBJ2-5|TRBD1|few|TRBV7-9
CASRSGQGRETQYF
TGTGCCAGCAGGTCGGGACAGGGAAGGGAGACCCAGTACTTC
>TRBJ2-2|-|-|TRBV10-3
CAISQIIGELFF
TGTGCCATCAGCCAGATCATCGGGGAGCTGTTTTTT
>TRBJ2-1|TRBD1|few|TRBV5-5
CASSYGDSSYNEQFF
TGTGCCAGCAGCTATGGGGACAGCTCCTACAATGAGCAGTTCTTC
>TRBJ2-7|-|few|TRBV11-2
CASSRPWTDREEQYF
TGTGCCAGCAGCCGGCCCTGGACGGACCGGGAGGAGCAGTACTTC
>TRBJ2-1|-|-|TRBV20-1
CSALGLRGAFGQFF
TGCAGTGCTTTGGGACTCAGGGGGGCGTTCGGGCAGTTCTTC
>TRBJ2-1|TRBD2|-|TRBV20-1
CSARGPAGAHEQFF
TGCAGTGCTAGAGGACCAGCGGGGGCCCATGAGCAGTTCTTC
>TRBJ1-1|TRBD1|few|TRBV18
CASSLGQGVSNTEAFF
TGTGCCAGCTCGCTGGGACAGGGGGTATCGAACACTGAAGCTTTCTTT
>TRBJ1-6|-|few|TRBV28
CASSPSDSSAYNSPLHF
TGTGCCAGCAGTCCGTCTGACAGTTCTGCGTATAATTCACCCCTCCACTTT
>TRBJ2-1|TRBD1|-|TRBV2
CASSRYRDRGQNYNEQFF
TGTGCCAGCAGTCGGTACCGGGACAGGGGGCAAAACTACAATGAGCAGTTCTTC
>TRBJ1-5|TRBD1|-|TRBV20-1
CSARGGGGGQPQHF
TGCAGTGCTAGAGGAGGGGGCGGCGGGCAGCCCCAGCATTTT
>TRBJ1-3|TRBD1|few|TRBV6-1
CASSGDRDPLSGNTIYF
TGTGCCAGCTCGGGTGACAGGGATCCACTCTCTGGAAACACCATATATTTT
>TRBJ2-3|TRBD2|-|TRBV6-1
CASGVGGYTDTQYF
TGTGCCAGCGGCGTCGGGGGGTACACAGATACGCAGTATTTT
>TRBJ2-1|-|-|TRBV12-3/TRBV12-4
CASSPDTSNEQFF
TGTGCCAGCAGTCCGGACACTTCGAATGAGCAGTTCTTC
>TRBJ1-3|TRBD1|few|TRBV7-9
CASSTTRDREGNTIYF
TGTGCCAGCAGTACCACAAGGGACAGGGAAGGAAACACCATATATTTT
>TRBJ2-7|-|-|TRBV11-2
CASSPPRLARSFEQYF
TGTGCCAGCAGCCCCCCCCGATTAGCGCGGTCGTTCGAGCAGTACTTC
>TRBJ2-7|-|few|TRBV4-2
CASSQGETSSSYEQYF
TGTGCCAGCAGCCAAGGAGAAACTTCTAGCTCCTACGAGCAGTACTTC
>TRBJ1-1|TRBD1|-|TRBV12-3/TRBV12-4
CASSSGGQGTNTEAFF
TGTGCCAGCAGTTCGGGAGGACAGGGAACGAACACTGAAGCTTTCTTT
>TRBJ2-3|TRBD2|-|TRBV11-2
CASSLDGGGTDTQYF
TGTGCCAGCAGCTTAGATGGGGGGGGCACAGATACGCAGTATTTT
>TRBJ2-7|-|-|TRBV7-8
CASSSVVPYEQYF
TGTGCCAGCAGCTCTGTCGTTCCCTACGAGCAGTACTTC
>TRBJ2-5|-|-|TRBV7-2
CASSQTSGSETQYF
TGTGCCAGCAGCCAGACTAGTGGTTCAGAGACCCAGTACTTC
>TRBJ1-2|-|-|TRBV7-6
CASSPFQASPLTF
TGTGCCAGCAGCCCCTTCCAGGCCTCTCCCCTAACCTTC
>TRBJ2-5|-|few|TRBV4-2
CASSPKSGREETQYF
TGTGCCAGCAGCCCCAAGTCGGGGCGGGAAGAGACCCAGTACTTC
>TRBJ1-2|TRBD1|-|TRBV7-6
CASSFTGTGIGYTF
TGTGCCAGCAGCTTTACCGGGACAGGGATTGGCTACACCTTC
>TRBJ1-2|-|-|TRBV28
CASSSYTQTVNYGYTF
TGTGCCAGCAGTTCCTATACCCAGACAGTTAACTATGGCTACACCTTC
>TRBJ2-1|TRBD2|-|TRBV7-8
CASRLEPSGGAGRRYNEQFF
TGTGCCAGCAGACTAGAGCCCAGCGGGGGGGCCGGGCGTCGGTACAATGAGCAGTTCTTC
>TRBJ2-5|TRBD1|-|TRBV7-9
CASSLGRGFETQYF
TGTGCCAGCAGCTTAGGCAGGGGGTTTGAGACCCAGTACTTC
>TRBJ2-1|-|few|TRBV4-2
CASSKGGEQFF
TGTGCCAGCAGCAAGGGGGGTGAGCAGTTCTTC
>TRBJ2-2|TRBD2|few|TRBV20-1
CSAQLAGGNTGELFF
TGCAGTGCTCAACTAGCGGGGGGTAACACCGGGGAGCTGTTTTTT
>TRBJ2-3|TRBD2|-|TRBV20-1
CSASTAGGADTQYF
TGCAGTGCTAGTACAGCGGGAGGTGCAGATACGCAGTATTTT
>TRBJ2-7|-|many|TRBV7-2
CASSFRSGTYYEQYF
TGTGCCAGCAGCTTCCGAAGCGGGACATACTACGAGCAGTACTTC
>TRBJ2-6|-|-|TRBV7-2
CASSERGVTPFGANVLTF
TGTGCCAGCAGCGAACGAGGGGTCACCCCTTTTGGGGCCAACGTCCTGACTTTC
>TRBJ1-2|-|-|TRBV19
CASSTGTSYGYTF
TGTGCCAGTAGTACGGGAACCAGCTATGGCTACACCTTC
>TRBJ1-2|-|many|TRBV7-2
CASSLVQNYGYTF
TGTGCCAGCAGCTTAGTACAGAACTATGGCTACACCTTC
>TRBJ1-6|TRBD1|-|TRBV28
CASRQGQSSYNSPLHF
TGTGCCAGCAGGCAGGGACAGAGCTCCTATAATTCACCCCTCCACTTT
>TRBJ1-4|TRBD1|-|TRBV2
CARGDRPNEKLFF
TGTGCCAGGGGGGACAGACCTAATGAAAAACTGTTTTTT
>TRBJ2-3|TRBD1|few|TRBV10-3
CAISGQGAGGTDTQYF
TGTGCCATCAGTGGACAGGGGGCGGGTGGCACAGATACGCAGTATTTT
>TRBJ2-5|TRBD1|many|TRBV7-2
CASSSYAGQGQTQYF
TGTGCCAGCAGCTCATACGCCGGACAGGGACAGACCCAGTACTTC
>TRBJ2-2|-|once|TRBV7-2
CASSLVRGNSGELFF
TGTGCCAGCAGCTTAGTCCGGGGAAACTCCGGGGAGCTGTTTTTT
>TRBJ2-1|TRBD2|many|TRBV27
CASSRLAGGPNEQFF
TGTGCCAGCAGTCGCCTAGCGGGGGGGCCCAATGAGCAGTTCTTC
>TRBJ1-2|TRBD1|-|TRBV4-2
CASSQDPGQGASGYTF
TGTGCCAGCAGCCAGGACCCGGGACAGGGGGCGAGCGGCTACACCTTC
>TRBJ1-6|-|many|TRBV7-2
CASSSQRENSPLHF
TGTGCCAGCAGCTCCCAGAGAGAAAATTCACCCCTCCACTTT
>TRBJ2-7|-|-|TRBV7-8
CASSTRMFLRSSYEQYF
TGTGCCAGCAGCACCCGGATGTTTTTGCGGAGCTCCTACGAGCAGTACTTC
>TRBJ2-1|-|-|TRBV6-1
CASSEGGRGGYNEQFF
TGTGCCAGCAGTGAAGGCGGCAGGGGGGGATACAATGAGCAGTTCTTC
>TRBJ2-3|TRBD2|many|TRBV7-2
CASSLRPSGMSHTDTQYF
TGTGCCAGCAGCCTTCGACCCAGCGGGATGTCACACACAGATACGCAGTATTTT
>TRBJ1-1|-|-|TRBV6-2/TRBV6-3
CASSSGLQNTEAFF
TGTGCCAGCAGTTCGGGACTCCAGAACACTGAAGCTTTCTTT
>TRBJ2-3|TRBD1|-|TRBV7-2
CASSSQGVTDTQYF
TGTGCCAGCAGCTCACAGGGGGTTACAGATACGCAGTATTTT
>TRBJ1-4|-|-|TRBV10-3
CAISAGRVEKLFF
TGTGCCATCTCTGCGGGGAGGGTGGAAAAACTGTTTTTT
>TRBJ2-3|TRBD2|-|TRBV5-1
CASSLWGLAGESTDTQYF
TGCGCCAGCAGCTTGTGGGGACTAGCGGGGGAGAGCACAGATACGCAGTATTTT
>TRBJ2-2|-|few|TRBV7-8
CASSPRMNTGELFF
TGTGCCAGCAGCCCCCGAATGAACACCGGGGAGCTGTTTTTT
>TRBJ2-7|TRBD2|-|TRBV4-3
CASSQVGAGGIYEQYF
TGCGCCAGCAGCCAAGTTGGGGCGGGGGGAATCTACGAGCAGTACTTC
>TRBJ2-2|TRBD2|-|TRBV12-3/TRBV12-4
CASRPGGTGELFF
TGTGCCAGCAGGCCGGGGGGCACCGGGGAGCTGTTTTTT
>TRBJ1-5|TRBD1|many|TRBV12-3/TRBV12-4
CASSPDRVNQPQHF
TGTGCCAGCAGCCCGGACAGGGTCAATCAGCCCCAGCATTTT